This T cell receptor (beta chain) was recorded in a study of control samples from healthy donors and cancer patients. Here immunoSEQ multiplex PCR was the method, and the copy in TCRdb shows in-frame clones only, minus some. The sample has roughly 100,000 clones, about 90% seen once. The receptor's source is a woman under 30 in good health. The sequencing input was blood.

The CDR3: CASRTSGDYNEQFF. As DNA, the CDR3 is TGTGCCAGCAGGACTAGCGGGGATTACAATGAGCAGTTCTTC. V gene TRBV6-5 combines with J gene TRBJ2-1; 11 nucleotides line up with TRBD2. V lost 6 bases and J lost 4; bases outside the gene matches: 2. This CDR3 comprises 14 residues. CDR1 MNHEY and CDR2 SVGAGI come from the germline V gene.